A single sample gave rise to the 29 T cell receptor beta chains below, sequenced in a study of shared clonotypes between healthy human individuals. Method: immunoSEQ multiplex PCR; TCRdb's copy keeps in-frame clones and lacks some. The repertoire holds about 2 million clones, with just under 95% as singletons. Terminally differentiated effector memory CD45RA+ cells were excluded from the naive CD8 cells, which were CD45RO-negative and positively selected for CCR7. The sequenced material came from naive CD8+ T cells sorted from blood. These receptors came from a man aged 18 to 29 in good health.

CDR3 amino acids: CASRFIAGGQETQYF. The CDR3 region has the DNA TGTGCCAGCCGGTTTATAGCGGGGGGGCAAGAGACCCAGTACTTC. The chain is built from TRBV27 and TRBJ2-5; 11 bases line up with TRBD2. The CDR3 sequence is 15 residues long. V lost 8 bases and J lost 2; bases outside the gene matches: 7. CDR1 and CDR2 (germline): MNHEY, SMNVEV (reference sequence).

The chain recombines TRBV7-8 with TRBJ2-7; D is perhaps TRBD1 (6 bases). CDR1 SGHVS and CDR2 FQNEAQ come from the germline V gene. This CDR3 has 14 amino acids. V gave up 3 bases and J gave up 6 bases, with 15 bases separating them. DNA of the CDR3: TGTGCCAGCAGCTTGGTGCAGGGGTCACGCGAGCAGTACTTC. Encoded protein: CASSLVQGSREQYF.

This chain uses TRBV13 with TRBJ2-7; D is unresolved. The CDR3 runs to 13 residues. Germline-derived CDR1 and CDR2 are PRHDT and FYEKMQ (reference sequence). Trimming removed 5 bases from V and 3 bases from J, with 11 bases in between. The CDR3 DNA follows: TGTGCCAGCAGCCCCGAAGGCTACTACGAGCAGTACTTC. This encodes CASSPEGYYEQYF.

This clone was observed a handful of times. This chain uses TRBV6-1 with TRBJ1-2; 10 bases match TRBD1. The CDR3 has 16 residues. Germline V lookup: CDR1 MNHNS, CDR2 SASEGT. V lost 3 bases and J lost 5; bases outside the gene matches: 9. CDR3 amino acids: CASSDDGQGVSYGYTF. CDR3 sequence (DNA): TGTGCCAGCAGTGATGACGGACAGGGGGTTAGTTATGGCTACACCTTC.

This chain connects TRBV9 to TRBJ2-1; D possibly matches TRBD1 or TRBD2 (5 bases each). The CDR3 sequence is 11 residues long. V lost 4 bases to trimming and J lost 10 bases, with 9 bases between them. Germline V lookup: CDR1 SGDLS, CDR2 YYNGEE. The CDR3 sequence is CASSREGEQFF. The DNA for the CDR3 is TGTGCCAGCAGCCGAGAGGGGGAGCAGTTCTTC.

The chain uses TRBV5-1 and TRBJ2-2; 9 bases match TRBD2. The CDR3 contains 18 residues. Germline V CDR1 and CDR2: SGHRS, YFSETQ. The V segment lost 5 bases and the J segment 0 bases; nucleotides outside the gene matches: 11. The CDR3 sequence is CASSLGLAGPANTGELFF. The CDR3 DNA reads TGCGCCAGCAGTCTCGGGCTAGCGGGACCCGCGAACACCGGGGAGCTGTTTTTT.

Only one count was recorded for this clone. The V and J genes are TRBV19 and TRBJ2-7, with unresolved D. From germline, CDR1 is LNHDA and CDR2 SQIVND (reference sequence). The V end lost 5 bases, the J end lost 2 bases, and 10 bases lay between the germline ends. The CDR3 has 13 amino acids. CDR3: CASSPGYPYEQYF. The CDR3 bases are TGTGCCAGTAGTCCCGGGTACCCCTACGAGCAGTACTTC.

This sequence joins TRBV5-6 and TRBJ2-7; D gene ambiguous. Germline V lookup: CDR1 SGHDT, CDR2 YYEEEE. Trimming removed 0 bases from V and 3 bases from J, with 10 bases in between. CDR3 length equals 14 residues. This CDR3 is CASSLASAVYEQYF. Written as DNA, the CDR3 is TGTGCCAGCAGCTTGGCCTCAGCCGTCTACGAGCAGTACTTC.

V gene TRBV2 combines with J gene TRBJ2-1; TRBD2 agrees at 11 bases. The CDR3 loop spans 16 amino acids. V gave up 6 bases and J gave up 4 bases; unmatched junction bases: 8. The germline V gene encodes CDR1 SNHLY and CDR2 FYNNEI. CDR3 sequence reads: CASSRTSGSLYNEQFF. DNA of the CDR3: TGTGCCAGCAGCCGAACTAGCGGGAGTCTTTACAATGAGCAGTTCTTC.

Points on this clone: An end of the junction does not agree with germline; a read error may underlie this. The chain employs TRBV7-7 and TRBJ2-3; the match to TRBD2 covers 11 bases. This CDR3 is built from 15 residues. CDR1 SSHAT and CDR2 FNYEAQ come from the germline V gene (reference sequence). CDR3 residues: CASSLAGGTPDTQYF. Here the CDR3 DNA reads TGTGCTAGCAGCTTAGCGGGAGGGACTCCAGATACGCAGTATTTT.

V is TRBV2 and J is TRBJ2-7, with 7 positions matching TRBD1. There are 14 residues in the CDR3. Germline-derived CDR1 and CDR2 are SNHLY and FYNNEI. The trim removed 5 bases at V and 2 bases at J, leaving 6 bases unmatched. CDR3 sequence reads: CASSIAGTAYEQYF. CDR3 sequence (DNA): TGTGCCAGCAGTATAGCCGGGACAGCCTACGAGCAGTACTTC.

The chain recombines TRBV10-3 with TRBJ2-1; D gene unclear. The CDR3 sequence is 13 residues long. V lost 0 bases and J 9 bases, leaving 9 bases between the germline ends. Germline V lookup: CDR1 ENHRY, CDR2 SYGVKD. The CDR3 DNA is TGTGCCATCAGTGAGTCCGGGTCGGGTGAGCAGTTCTTC. The encoded protein is CAISESGSGEQFF.

The V gene is TRBV11-2, the J gene TRBJ2-7; 7 nucleotides line up with TRBD1. The germline gives CDR1 SGHAT, CDR2 FQNNGV. CDR3 length: 14 amino acids. Unmatched junction bases numbered 7, after V lost 4 bases and J lost 4 bases. In nucleotides, the CDR3 is TGTGCCAGCAGCTCCACGGGACAGCCTTACGAGCAGTACTTC. As protein: CASSSTGQPYEQYF.

The chain combines TRBV6-5 with TRBJ2-5, with TRBD1 identical over 8 bases. The length of the CDR3 is 15 residues. Germline V gene sequence: CDR1 MNHEY, CDR2 SVGAGI. J gave up 2 bases and V 5 bases, and 7 bases lay outside the gene matches. CDR3 nucleotide sequence: TGTGCCAGCAGTACCCCGGACAGGGCTCAAGAGACCCAGTACTTC. It encodes CASSTPDRAQETQYF.

The chain carries TRBV11-3 and TRBJ2-2; the D is unclear. Deletions cut 1 base from V and 3 bases from J, with 15 bases between. Germline values: CDR1 SGHNT, CDR2 YENEEA. The CDR3 length is 17 residues. The CDR3 DNA follows: TGTGCCAGCAGCTTAGGATCTTGGATGACGGACACCGGGGAGCTGTTTTTT. Its translation is CASSLGSWMTDTGELFF.

The J gene is TRBJ2-7, the V gene TRBV4-3; 8 nucleotides line up with TRBD2. The V gene end was trimmed by 0 bases and the J gene end by 0 bases; junction bases not matched to a gene: 10. The CDR3 consists of 18 residues. Germline CDR1 is LGHNA and CDR2 is YSLEER. Here the CDR3 reads CASSQDGPAGEASYEQYF. CDR3 coding DNA: TGCGCCAGCAGCCAAGATGGTCCAGCGGGAGAGGCCTCCTACGAGCAGTACTTC.

J is TRBJ1-4 and V is TRBV28; maybe TRBD1 (5 bases). CDR1 MDHEN and CDR2 SYDVKM come from the germline V gene. This CDR3 spans 14 amino acids. Trimming pared 5 bases from V and 6 bases from J, leaving 13 bases between. Here the CDR3 reads CASSRDWGDEKLFF. CDR3 nucleotide sequence: TGTGCCAGCAGTCGGGACTGGGGCGATGAAAAACTGTTTTTT.

CDR3 amino acids: CSVRQEGGELFF. The CDR3 region has the DNA TGCAGCGTCCGACAGGAGGGCGGGGAGCTGTTTTTT. The rearrangement links TRBV29-1 to TRBJ2-2; tentatively, D is TRBD1 or TRBD2 (6 bases each). V was clipped by 6 bases and J by 7 bases, with 12 bases between them. CDR3 length: 12 residues. Germline lookup yields CDR1 SQVTM and CDR2 ANQGSEA.

The J gene is TRBJ1-1, the V gene TRBV2; 10 bases map to TRBD1. The V segment lost 7 bases and the J segment 10 bases; nucleotides outside the gene matches: 15. Germline lookup yields CDR1 SNHLY and CDR2 FYNNEI. The CDR3 runs to 15 residues. As DNA, the CDR3 is TGTGCCAGCATCGGGACAGGGGTGGATGGTCTTCGAGCTTTCTTT. It specifies CASIGTGVDGLRAFF.

A single count supports this clone. The chain joins TRBV27 to TRBJ2-1; TRBD2 aligns across 9 bases. CDR3 length equals 13 residues. Germline-derived CDR1 and CDR2 are MNHEY and SMNVEV (reference sequence). V trimming: 4 bases; J trimming: 14 bases; junction bases outside the gene matches: 9. The DNA for the CDR3 is TGTGCCAGCAGTTCGACTAGCGGCCTTTTTAAGTTCTTC. This sequence encodes CASSSTSGLFKFF.

The rearrangement uses TRBV11-1 and TRBJ2-1; TRBD2 matches at 7 bases. Germline trimming cut 4 bases from V and 5 bases from J; bases unmatched to any gene: 8. The CDR3 loop spans 15 amino acids. Per the germline V gene, CDR1 is SGHAT and CDR2 is FQDESV (reference sequence). The CDR3 reads CASSSSPGTNNEQFF. CDR3 DNA: TGTGCCAGCAGCTCAAGCCCAGGGACTAACAATGAGCAGTTCTTC.

The gene calls are TRBV11-2 and TRBJ2-5; D unresolved. V was trimmed by 3 bases and J by 2 bases, leaving 10 bases between them. The CDR3 sequence is 14 residues long. Per germline, CDR1 SGHAT and CDR2 FQNNGV. CDR3 loop: CASSLARVQETQYF. Here the CDR3 DNA reads TGTGCCAGCAGCTTGGCTAGGGTTCAAGAGACCCAGTACTTC. The whole variable domain, filled in from reference TRBV11-2 and TRBJ2-5, reads EAGVAQSPRYKIIEKRQSVAFWCNPISGHATLYWYQQILGQGPKLLIQFQNNGVVDDSQLPKDRFSAERLKGVDSTLKIQPAKLEDSAVYLCASSLARVQETQYFGPGTRLLVL.

The chain is built from TRBV28 and TRBJ2-1, with a tentative D call TRBD2 (6 bases). The CDR3 totals 18 residues. V shed 3 bases and J shed 2 bases, with 20 bases lying between them. The germline CDR1 and CDR2 sequences are MDHEN and SYDVKM. CDR3 in amino acids: CASSFGISLAEPYNEQFF. CDR3 DNA: TGTGCCAGCAGTTTTGGGATCTCCTTAGCGGAGCCCTACAATGAGCAGTTCTTC.

This clone showed up just once. The rearrangement uses TRBV6-1 and TRBJ2-7, with TRBD1 identical over 8 bases. Germline-derived CDR1 and CDR2 are MNHNS and SASEGT. After removal of 3 bases from V and 3 bases from J, the junction contained 7 bases not matched to a gene. The CDR3 runs to 15 residues. CDR3: CASSEGQDPLYEQYF. The CDR3 DNA sequence: TGTGCCAGCAGTGAGGGACAGGATCCTCTCTACGAGCAGTACTTC.

This chain links TRBV4-1 with TRBJ2-7; 8 bases line up with TRBD2. The CDR3 consists of 16 residues. With 4 bases clipped from V and 2 bases from J, the junction kept 10 bases outside the gene matches. Per germline, CDR1 MGHRA and CDR2 YSYEKL. The CDR3 region has the DNA TGCGCCAGCAGCCCTCTCCTTAGCGGGATCGCCTACGAGCAGTACTTC. Protein: CASSPLLSGIAYEQYF.

The genes are TRBV2 and TRBJ2-7; TRBD1 agrees at 10 bases. The germline CDR1 and CDR2 sequences are SNHLY and FYNNEI. CDR3 length equals 18 residues. V lost 7 bases and J lost 6; bases outside the gene matches: 21. The CDR3 nucleotides are TGTGCCAGCATACCCACTCGTCCCCAGGGACAGGGGATTTTCGAGCAGTACTTC. Translating gives CASIPTRPQGQGIFEQYF.

The V and J genes are TRBV6-5 and TRBJ2-7; 9 bases agree with TRBD2. CDR3 length: 15 residues. CDR1 is MNHEY, CDR2 SVGAGI, per germline. The V and J ends lost 6 bases and 3 bases, in that order; junction bases with no gene match: 9. CDR3 residues: CASSQDFSGSYEQYF. As DNA, the CDR3 is TGTGCCAGCAGCCAAGACTTTAGCGGGAGCTACGAGCAGTACTTC.

The rearrangement uses TRBV15 and TRBJ2-1; D is possibly TRBD1 (6 bases). CDR1 is LNHNV and CDR2 is YYDKDF in the germline V gene (reference sequence). V was shortened by 7 bases and J by 5 bases, with 21 bases between the two germline ends. This CDR3 comprises 16 residues. The CDR3 nucleotides read TGTGCCACCAACAAGCCAGGGGAAGGCTCGGACAATGAGCAGTTCTTC. As protein: CATNKPGEGSDNEQFF.

This clone was counted a few times. V usage is TRBV6-5 and J usage is TRBJ1-2; D uncertain. CDR1 and CDR2 from the germline V gene are MNHEY and SVGAGI. The V end was cut by 4 bases, the J end by 3 bases, with 9 bases between. This CDR3 contains 13 residues. Here the CDR3 reads CASSLAGYYGYTF. CDR3 sequence (DNA): TGTGCCAGCAGTTTGGCGGGGTACTATGGCTACACCTTC.